The 11 T cell receptor beta chains in this list originate from one sample, sequenced in a study of T-cell memory formation after mild COVID-19 (dated by TCRdb to 2020 to 2022). Receptor amplification or capture employed 5' RACE. Sequenced on an Illumina NovaSeq 6000. TCRdb itself trimmed the public reads at Q25 with fastp, ran MiXCR and retained productive beta chains. Under each unique CDR3 protein, matching rows form one entry showing the most common genes and DNA. The sample table holds 250,000 to 300,000 distinct CDR3 sequences, of which under 8.5% were seen once. Of the sample, 20% to 25% falls within the top ten clones. The sample comprised PBMCs or a T cell subset sorted from them (not recorded which). The receptor source for this set is a man younger than 35 who had mild COVID-19 (a few samples of this study predate the infection). The sample titles of this study are shuffled in the database, so cell type and time point are left out; the donor was told from shared clones.

The V and J genes are TRBV24-1 and TRBJ2-1, with TRBD2 as a possible D gene (6 bases). The CDR3 runs to 15 residues. Germline CDR1 reads KGHDR; CDR2 reads SFDVKD. The V end was cut by 0 bases, the J end by 5 bases, with 10 bases between. CDR3 DNA sequence: TGTGCCACCAGTGATTTGGGGCGGGACCACAATGAGCAGTTCTTC. This translates into CATSDLGRDHNEQFF.

The gene calls are TRBV11-3 and TRBJ1-1; D gene uncertain. V shed 3 bases and J shed 8 bases, with 13 bases lying between them. The CDR3 spans 13 residues. Germline V CDR1 and CDR2: SGHNT, YENEEA. The CDR3 bases are TGTGCCAGCAGCTTGAGTCAGGTAACAGAAGCTTTCTTT. It translates to CASSLSQVTEAFF.

J is TRBJ1-1 and V is TRBV19; no definite D call. Germline CDR1 LNHDA, CDR2 SQIVND (reference sequence). The CDR3 has 13 residues. Trimming removed 7 bases from V and 1 base from J, with 10 bases in between. Here the CDR3 reads CASKGRGNTEAFF. The CDR3 region has the DNA TGTGCCAGTAAAGGGCGAGGGAACACTGAAGCTTTCTTT.

This clonotype was detected ten times or more. This sequence joins TRBV5-1 and TRBJ2-3; D may correspond to TRBD1 or TRBD2 (7 bases each). The V end lost 9 bases, the J end lost 4 bases, and 24 bases lay between the germline ends. This CDR3 spans 16 amino acids. Germline V gene data show CDR1 as SGHRS and CDR2 as YFSETQ. The DNA of the CDR3 is TGCGCCACCAGGTCCACAGGGGACTATCCAGCAGATACGCAGTATTTT. Translating it yields CATRSTGDYPADTQYF.

This clonotype was recorded a few times. The rearrangement joins TRBV10-3 to TRBJ2-7, with D perhaps TRBD2 (5 bases). CDR1 and CDR2 (germline): ENHRY, SYGVKD. This CDR3 comprises 12 residues. V lost 0 bases and J 5 bases, leaving 5 bases between the germline ends. CDR3 region: CAISESSDEQYV. Here the CDR3 DNA reads TGTGCCATCAGTGAGTCTAGCGACGAGCAGTACGTC.

The table lists this clonotype with many counts. The chain is built from TRBV7-2 and TRBJ2-5; tentative D call: TRBD2 (6 bases). Trimming left V 2 bases short and J 7 bases short, with 14 bases between. CDR3 length: 14 amino acids. CDR1 is SGHTA, CDR2 FQGNSA, per germline. CDR3 bases: TGTGCCAGCAGCTTATGGCGGGGCCGCGGGACCCAGTACTTC. It specifies CASSLWRGRGTQYF.

The rearrangement links TRBV19 to TRBJ2-1, with TRBD2 as a possible D gene (5 bases). CDR3 length: 14 residues. V lost 8 bases to trimming and J lost 6 bases, with 17 bases between them. CDR1 and CDR2 from the germline V gene are LNHDA and SQIVND (reference sequence). This chain's CDR3 is CASGEGSALNEQFF. CDR3 bases: TGTGCCAGTGGAGAGGGTTCAGCCCTCAATGAGCAGTTCTTC.

This clonotype was found once. This chain links TRBV18 with TRBJ1-4; 7 bases fit TRBD1. This CDR3 is built from 15 residues. V lost 5 bases, J lost 6 bases, and 9 bases stayed unmatched. The germline gives CDR1 KGHSH, CDR2 LQKENI. In DNA form, the CDR3 reads TGTGCCAGCTCAGACCGCAGGGGGAGTTATGAAAAACTGTTTTTT. Translation gives CASSDRRGSYEKLFF. Together with reference TRBV18 and TRBJ1-4, the CDR3 gives the full variable domain: NAGVMQNPRHLVRRRGQEARLRCSPMKGHSHVYWYRQLPEEGLKFMVYLQKENIIDESGMPKERFSAEFPKEGPSILRIQQVVRGDSAAYFCASSDRRGSYEKLFFGSGTQLSVL.

V is TRBV7-2 and J is TRBJ1-2; D is undetermined. The V end was cut by 3 bases, the J end by 7 bases, with 12 bases between. CDR1 SGHTA and CDR2 FQGNSA come from the germline V gene. CDR3 length: 13 residues. The CDR3 sequence: CASSFWEFAGYTF. CDR3 in DNA: TGTGCCAGCAGCTTCTGGGAGTTCGCTGGCTACACCTTC.

CDR3: CASSQGGLPTQYF. The CDR3 DNA reads as TGTGCCAGCAGCCAAGGCGGGCTCCCCACGCAGTATTTT. V usage is TRBV7-2 and J usage is TRBJ2-3; D possibly corresponds to TRBD2 (5 bases). The CDR3 covers 13 residues. Per the germline V gene, CDR1 is SGHTA and CDR2 is FQGNSA. V shed 5 bases and J shed 9 bases, with 15 bases lying between them. The full variable domain, completed using reference TRBV7-2 and TRBJ2-3, is GAGVSQSPSNKVTEKGKDVELRCDPISGHTALYWYRQSLGQGLEFLIYFQGNSAPDKSGLPSDRFSAERTGGSVSTLTIQRTQQEDSAVYLCASSQGGLPTQYFGPGTRLTVL.

The rearrangement links TRBV6-5 to TRBJ2-7, with a weak D call TRBD1 (6 bases). Germline CDR1 and CDR2: MNHEY and SVGAGI. V was pared by 2 bases and J by 6 bases, with 20 bases between. The CDR3 is 16 amino acids. This CDR3 is CASSYTLLQGHCEQYV. The DNA for the CDR3 is TGTGCCAGCAGTTACACACTTTTGCAGGGGCATTGCGAGCAGTACGTC.